Below are 16 T cell receptor beta chains sequenced from a single sample in a study of T cell repertoires in cytomegalovirus infection (dated by TCRdb to between 2017 and 2020). Antigens of these TCRs are unknown. These reads were obtained on an Illumina HiSeq 1500. TCRdb reanalyzed the raw reads on its own, using fastp at Q25 for trimming and MiXCR for clone calling, and kept in-frame beta chains. Rows with one shared CDR3 protein collapse into an entry with the most common genes and DNA. A total of some 800,000 distinct CDR3 sequences appear in this sample, under 35% of them only once. The ten largest make up about an eighth of the sample. The treatment or condition label, as the study defines it: in vitro stimulation with specific CMV peptide epitopes to enrich CMV-specific T cells. The sequencing used cultured CD8+ T cells from PBMCs, collected from culture after CMV antigen stimulation. The receptors were gathered from a human donor in good health (CMV status not recorded). Some clones in this sample may be carry-over from other donors' samples.

This clonotype was detected a few times. The chain couples TRBV28 to TRBJ2-1; the D gene is possibly TRBD1 (6 bases). The germline V gene has CDR1 MDHEN and CDR2 SYDVKM. The CDR3 totals 14 residues. Deletions cut 7 bases from V and 1 base from J, with 11 bases between. This chain's CDR3 is CASNQDRSYNEQFF. CDR3 nucleotides: TGTGCCAGCAATCAGGACAGATCCTACAATGAGCAGTTCTTC.

The CDR3 nucleotides read TGTGCCAGCAGTAACCGGGACAGGCGACAGTATTTT. Its protein product is CASSNRDRRQYF. The J gene is TRBJ2-3, the V gene TRBV6-6, with TRBD1 matching over 8 bases. CDR1 and CDR2 from the germline V gene are MNHNY and SVGAGI (reference sequence). Unmatched junction bases numbered 7, after V lost 5 bases and J lost 12 bases. The CDR3 length is 12 residues.

The chain carries TRBV6-1 and TRBJ2-7; D is possibly TRBD1 or TRBD2 (6 bases each). The CDR3 is 14 amino acids. The V gene lost 5 bases and the J gene lost 6 bases, with 17 bases spanning the gap. CDR1 and CDR2 (germline): MNHNS, SASEGT. In DNA form, the CDR3 reads TGTGCCAGCAGTCTTGGACAGAACGGGGGCGAGCAGTACTTC. Protein: CASSLGQNGGEQYF.

The chain has TRBV27 and TRBJ1-2, with TRBD1 matching over 7 bases. V was pared by 4 bases and J by 3 bases, with 8 bases of the junction left unmatched. The CDR3 spans 15 residues. Germline CDR1 reads MNHEY; CDR2 reads SMNVEV (reference sequence). CDR3 in amino acids: CASSSLTGEDYGYTF. The CDR3 DNA reads as TGTGCCAGCAGTTCTCTCACAGGGGAGGACTATGGCTACACCTTC.

The chain joins TRBV5-4 to TRBJ2-3; D call uncertain. V dropped 0 bases and J dropped 6 bases, with 14 bases sitting between them. This CDR3 is 15 amino acids long. From germline, CDR1 is SGHNT and CDR2 YYREEE (reference sequence). DNA for the CDR3: TGTGCCAGCAGCTTGGCCAGAACAGCCTACGATACGCAGTATTTT. As protein: CASSLARTAYDTQYF.

This clonotype has only a few counts. DNA for the CDR3: TGTGCCAGCAGCTTAGACAGGAGCTCTGGAAACACCATATATTTT. Amino acid sequence: CASSLDRSSGNTIYF. The genes are TRBV7-2 and TRBJ1-3, with D possibly being TRBD1 (5 bases). The CDR3 has 15 amino acids. V lost 1 base to trimming and J lost 0 bases, with 7 bases between them. Germline V CDR1 and CDR2: SGHTA, FQGNSA.

This chain uses TRBV3-1 with TRBJ2-1; the D gene is possibly TRBD1 (6 bases). CDR1 is LGHDT, CDR2 YNNKEL, per germline (reference sequence). V gave up 1 base and J gave up 5 bases, with 12 bases separating them. The CDR3 runs to 15 residues. CDR3 in DNA: TGTGCCAGCAGCCAAGGTGGGGGCGCAAACAATGAGCAGTTCTTC. This codes for CASSQGGGANNEQFF.

This clonotype was seen a few times. V and J are TRBV6-5 and TRBJ1-1; perhaps TRBD1 as D (5 bases). The V gene's germline CDR1 is MNHEY and CDR2 SVGAGI. V dropped 5 bases and J dropped 5 bases, with 15 bases sitting between them. The CDR3 is 14 residues long. This CDR3 is CASSRGGKGTEAFF. Written as DNA, the CDR3 is TGTGCCAGCAGTCGCGGGGGTAAGGGGACTGAAGCTTTCTTT.

The CDR3 reads CASSQDALTPLSTDTQYF. The CDR3 coding sequence is TGCGCCAGCAGCCAAGATGCATTAACACCACTGAGCACAGATACGCAGTATTTT. The chain couples TRBV4-1 to TRBJ2-3, with D unresolved. The CDR3 totals 18 residues. V was clipped by 0 bases and J by 0 bases, with 16 bases between them. Germline loops: CDR1 MGHRA, CDR2 YSYEKL.

In nucleotides, the CDR3 is TGCGCCAGCAGCCAAGAAAAAGGAGGGACAGATACGCAGTATTTT. Translated, it gives CASSQEKGGTDTQYF. This chain connects TRBV4-1 to TRBJ2-3, with D possibly matching TRBD2 (6 bases). The CDR3 loop spans 15 amino acids. The V end was cut by 0 bases, the J end by 3 bases, with 10 bases between. The germline V gene encodes CDR1 MGHRA and CDR2 YSYEKL.

This rearrangement joins TRBV7-8 to TRBJ2-3; the D gene is possibly TRBD1 (6 bases). V dropped 2 bases and J dropped 9 bases, with 15 bases sitting between them. The CDR3 is 14 amino acids. Germline CDR1 and CDR2: SGHVS and FQNEAQ. Written as DNA, the CDR3 is TGTGCCAGCAGCTTACAGGGGCGTACGAACACGCAGTATTTT. It encodes CASSLQGRTNTQYF.

This chain links TRBV10-3 with TRBJ1-6, with 7 bases that match TRBD1. CDR3 size: 15 residues. CDR1 is ENHRY, CDR2 SYGVKD, per germline. The junction had 8 bases not matched to a gene; V was cut back by 2 bases and J by 10 bases. This CDR3 reads CAISEPTGIDSPLHF. For the CDR3, the DNA is TGTGCCATCAGTGAGCCGACAGGGATTGACTCACCCCTCCACTTT.

This clonotype was picked up a small number of times. The chain has TRBV12-3 or TRBV12-4 and TRBJ1-3; unclear D gene. This CDR3 contains 15 residues. Trimming pared 6 bases from V and 0 bases from J, leaving 12 bases between. DNA of the CDR3: TGTGCCAGCAGGCGGACGGGTTACTCTGGAAACACCATATATTTT. Its translation: CASRRTGYSGNTIYF.

This sequence joins TRBV29-1 and TRBJ2-7, with 9 bases aligning to TRBD1. Germline CDR1 and CDR2: SQVTM and ANQGSEA. The CDR3 loop spans 14 amino acids. V was clipped by 3 bases and J by 2 bases; unmatched bases: 5. The DNA of the CDR3 is TGCAGCGTTGATCCGGGACAGGGACCCTACGAGCAGTACTTC. It codes for CSVDPGQGPYEQYF.

This clonotype showed up just a few times. J is TRBJ1-1 and V is TRBV7-2; 7 bases line up with TRBD1. V shed 2 bases and J 8 bases; nucleotides not matched to a gene: 11. The CDR3 extends over 15 amino acids. Germline V CDR1 and CDR2: SGHTA, FQGNSA. The CDR3 is CASSLFGQGGVEAFF. DNA for the CDR3: TGTGCCAGCAGCTTATTCGGGCAGGGGGGGGTGGAAGCTTTCTTT.

This clonotype was seen only a few times. This sequence joins TRBV4-1 and TRBJ1-1; D call uncertain. Between the trimmed V and J ends, which lost 0 bases and 0 bases, there was a span of 11 bases. Looked up from germline, CDR1 is MGHRA and CDR2 is YSYEKL. This CDR3 region has 16 residues. The CDR3 reads CASSQDGRYLNTEAFF. CDR3 DNA sequence: TGCGCCAGCAGCCAAGATGGGCGGTATTTGAACACTGAAGCTTTCTTT.